One and the same sample provided the 32 T cell receptor beta chains below, sequenced in a study. TCRdb called the 5' RACE reads again in MiXCR, with one record for every CDR3 protein. Found here are 40,000 to 65,000 distinct CDR3 sequences, roughly a quarter of them singletons; the top ten hold 3.2%. The sample taken for sequencing was tumor-infiltrating naive CD4+ T cells sorted from the breast tumor. Regarding subset: naive CD4+ T cells, CD4+CD45RA+CD25-. The origin of the receptors is a female donor with breast cancer.

This clonotype was seen just once. The chain has TRBV6-1 and TRBJ1-1; possible D gene TRBD1, 5 bases. CDR3 length: 13 amino acids. Germline V gene lookup returns CDR1 MNHNS and CDR2 SASEGT. With 10 bases removed from V and 0 bases from J, the gap between germline ends came to 12 bases. This CDR3 is CATGRAMNTEAFF. Written as DNA, the CDR3 is TGTGCCACTGGCAGGGCCATGAACACTGAAGCTTTCTTT.

This clonotype was seen a few times. The chain has TRBV5-1 and TRBJ1-1; D possibly corresponds to TRBD1 (6 bases). Germline V CDR1 and CDR2: SGHRS, YFSETQ. The V end lost 1 base, the J end lost 1 base, and 14 bases lay between the germline ends. This CDR3 spans 16 amino acids. This CDR3 is CASSLMSGDGNTEAFF. The CDR3 DNA sequence: TGCGCCAGCAGCTTGATGTCAGGGGACGGGAACACTGAAGCTTTCTTT.

This clonotype was seen only a few times. The chain is built from TRBV25-1 and TRBJ2-7, with TRBD2 as a possible D gene (6 bases). The V end lost 2 bases, the J end lost 4 bases, and 15 bases lay between the germline ends. CDR1 and CDR2 from the germline V gene are MGHDK and SYGVNS. This CDR3 region has 15 residues. CDR3: CASSERRGWGYEQYF. CDR3 nucleotide sequence: TGTGCCAGCAGTGAAAGACGGGGGTGGGGTTACGAGCAGTACTTC.

This clonotype has just a few counts. This chain links TRBV5-1 with TRBJ2-7, with D possibly matching TRBD1 (5 bases). Trimming removed 5 bases from V and 4 bases from J, with 7 bases in between. CDR3 length: 11 amino acids. Looked up from germline, CDR1 is SGHRS and CDR2 is YFSETQ. CDR3 sequence (DNA): TGCGCCAGCAGACAGGAATACGAGCAGTACTTC. This gives the protein CASRQEYEQYF.

V is TRBV20-1 and J is TRBJ2-3; no definite D call. Germline-derived CDR1 and CDR2 are DFQATT and SNEGSKA (reference sequence). CDR3 length: 11 amino acids. Between the trimmed V and J ends, which lost 2 bases and 11 bases, there was a span of 11 bases. CDR3 sequence (DNA): TGCAGTGCTAGACCGCCCTTCGGGCAGTATTTT. Amino acid sequence: CSARPPFGQYF.

The J gene is TRBJ1-6, the V gene TRBV28; TRBD1 agrees at 8 bases. The CDR3 is made up of 14 amino acids. Trimming removed 4 bases from V and 8 bases from J; junction bases left unmatched: 4. In germline, CDR1 is MDHEN, CDR2 SYDVKM. CDR3 loop: CASSSGQGYSPLHF. CDR3 coding DNA: TGTGCCAGCAGTTCCGGACAGGGCTATTCACCCCTCCACTTT.

This clonotype was counted a few times. The chain carries TRBV7-8 and TRBJ1-2; a weak D match, TRBD1 (5 bases). Germline V lookup: CDR1 SGHVS, CDR2 FQNEAQ. The CDR3 covers 13 residues. V lost 1 base, J lost 8 bases, and 11 bases lay in between. Here the CDR3 DNA reads TGTGCCAGCAGCTTAGTCAGGGAGGAGGGCTACACCTTC. It encodes CASSLVREEGYTF.

The gene calls are TRBV11-1 and TRBJ2-5; TRBD1 might be the D (5 bases). V lost 4 bases to trimming and J lost 0 bases, with 6 bases between them. Germline lookup yields CDR1 SGHAT and CDR2 FQDESV (reference sequence). The CDR3 has 13 amino acids. The CDR3 DNA follows: TGTGCCAGCAGCTCAGGGTACCAAGAGACCCAGTACTTC. The encoded protein is CASSSGYQETQYF.

This rearrangement joins TRBV6-1 to TRBJ2-7; 8 bases align to TRBD2. Germline values: CDR1 MNHNS, CDR2 SASEGT. V lost 7 bases to trimming and J lost 0 bases; unmatched junction nucleotides: 8. The CDR3 covers 15 residues. The CDR3 bases are TGTGCCAGCACGACGGGGGGGCTATACTCCTACGAGCAGTACTTC. It translates to CASTTGGLYSYEQYF.

A few counts support this clonotype. The rearrangement joins TRBV6-5 to TRBJ2-7, with D perhaps given as TRBD1 or TRBD2 (5 bases each). Germline values: CDR1 MNHEY, CDR2 SVGAGI. This CDR3 region has 16 residues. V dropped 2 bases and J dropped 2 bases, with 16 bases sitting between them. DNA for the CDR3: TGTGCCAGCAGTTACGGCAGTTCGCAGGGACCCTACGAGCAGTACTTC. As protein: CASSYGSSQGPYEQYF.

The chain links TRBV5-1 to TRBJ2-3; 9 positions agree with TRBD2. The CDR3 is made up of 18 amino acids. CDR1 and CDR2 (germline): SGHRS, YFSETQ. The trim removed 3 bases at V and 7 bases at J, leaving 18 bases unmatched. The CDR3 loop reads CASSSGTGGRADANTQYF. CDR3 bases: TGCGCCAGCAGCTCGGGAACGGGCGGGAGGGCCGACGCAAATACGCAGTATTTT.

The chain has TRBV5-5 and TRBJ2-5; possibly TRBD1 for D (6 bases). Germline CDR1 SGHKS, CDR2 YYEKEE (reference sequence). This CDR3 contains 12 residues. Trimming removed 3 bases at V and 4 bases at J, with 7 bases between. The CDR3 loop reads CASSWTVETQYF. CDR3 in DNA: TGTGCCAGCAGCTGGACAGTAGAGACCCAGTACTTC.

The sample holds a few counts of this clonotype. The chain joins TRBV12-3 or TRBV12-4 to TRBJ1-4; D gene unclear. This CDR3 is 12 amino acids long. V was trimmed by 9 bases and J by 7 bases, leaving 12 bases between them. The CDR3 spells CASLGLSEKLFF. CDR3 DNA: TGTGCCAGTTTGGGCTTATCTGAAAAACTGTTTTTT.

The sample holds a few counts of this clonotype. The chain recombines TRBV20-1 with TRBJ2-3; 12 bases map to TRBD2. The germline CDR1 and CDR2 sequences are DFQATT and SNEGSKA (reference sequence). The CDR3 length is 19 residues. V shed 2 bases and J 0 bases; nucleotides not matched to a gene: 12. CDR3 loop: CSARSQSSGRASSTDTQYF. The CDR3, as DNA: TGCAGTGCTAGATCTCAATCTAGCGGGAGGGCTTCTAGCACAGATACGCAGTATTTT.

This chain connects TRBV10-3 to TRBJ1-3; 7 nucleotides match TRBD1. The ends lost 3 bases at V and 4 bases at J; junction bases unmatched: 3. CDR1 and CDR2 (germline): ENHRY, SYGVKD. The CDR3 has 14 amino acids. The CDR3 protein is CAISEQGSGNTIYF. In DNA form, the CDR3 reads TGTGCCATCAGTGAACAGGGGTCAGGAAACACCATATATTTT.

The gene calls are TRBV4-1 and TRBJ2-7, with D maybe TRBD1 (6 bases). The CDR3 contains 14 residues. Trimming shortened V by 0 bases and J by 3 bases, and 9 bases separated the two germline ends. Germline V gene sequence: CDR1 MGHRA, CDR2 YSYEKL. CDR3 amino acids: CASSQDQGIYEQYF. As DNA, the CDR3 is TGCGCCAGCAGCCAAGATCAGGGGATCTACGAGCAGTACTTC.

This clonotype was observed at least ten times. Written as DNA, the CDR3 is TGCAGCTTTCACAGAAGGCGGGAGGGCCGTGAGCAGTTCTTC. Translation gives CSFHRRREGREQFF. The V and J genes are TRBV29-1 and TRBJ2-1; the match to TRBD2 covers 9 bases. The CDR3 extends over 14 amino acids. Trimming cost V 8 bases and J 9 bases; bases outside gene matches: 14. Germline V lookup: CDR1 SQVTM, CDR2 ANQGSEA.

Ten or more counts support this clonotype. V and J are TRBV5-1 and TRBJ1-5; no definite D call. The CDR3 sequence is 13 residues long. Germline CDR1 and CDR2: SGHRS and YFSETQ. Trimming took 2 bases from V and 2 from J, leaving 5 bases between them. This chain's CDR3 is CASSFQGNQPQHF. As DNA, the CDR3 is TGCGCCAGCAGCTTCCAGGGCAATCAGCCCCAGCATTTT.

This chain links TRBV6-2 or TRBV6-3 with TRBJ1-6; 9 bases map to TRBD1. J was trimmed by 7 bases and V by 2 bases; bases with no gene match: 3. This CDR3 is 15 amino acids long. Germline lookup yields CDR1 MNHEY and CDR2 SVGEGT. CDR3 sequence (DNA): TGTGCCAGCAGTTACACACAGGGGGCCAATTCACCCCTCCACTTT. Encoded protein: CASSYTQGANSPLHF.

This clonotype came up a few times. The chain is built from TRBV6-2 or TRBV6-3 and TRBJ2-7, with TRBD2 identical over 9 bases. With 0 bases clipped from V and 4 bases from J, the junction kept 10 bases outside the gene matches. The CDR3 is 17 residues long. Germline V gives CDR1 MNHEY, CDR2 SVGEGT. The CDR3 DNA reads as TGTGCCAGCAGTTACTCGTTCCGGCGGGGGGGCCTTTACGAGCAGTACTTC. Translated, it gives CASSYSFRRGGLYEQYF.

With respect to this clonotype: A read error may explain this, as a much larger clone is one base away. This rearrangement joins TRBV30 to TRBJ1-5; no clear D. CDR1 and CDR2 (germline): GTSNPN, SVGIG (reference sequence). The ends were cut back, 1 base at V and 3 bases at J, with 10 bases in the middle. The CDR3 is 14 residues long. CDR3 residues: CAWSDMKNNQPQHF. CDR3 DNA: TGTGCCTGGAGTGATATGAAGAACAATCAGCCCCAGCATTTT.

The chain combines TRBV29-1 with TRBJ2-5; D possibly uses TRBD1 or TRBD2 (5 bases each). V was shortened by 3 bases and J by 7 bases, with 21 bases between the two germline ends. Looked up from germline, CDR1 is SQVTM and CDR2 is ANQGSEA. The CDR3 is 15 residues long. For the CDR3, the DNA is TGCAGCGTTGACCCTTTCGGGACGGGTTCAAGGACCCAGTACTTC. Translating gives CSVDPFGTGSRTQYF.

The chain couples TRBV5-6 to TRBJ2-2; D gene unclear. The CDR3 consists of 14 residues. V lost 4 bases, J lost 7 bases, and 14 bases lay in between. Germline V CDR1 and CDR2: SGHDT, YYEEEE. The CDR3 DNA sequence: TGTGCCAGCAGCCCAGTGACTCCCGGCGGGGAGCTGTTTTTT. This sequence encodes CASSPVTPGGELFF.

The V call is TRBV29-1, the J call TRBJ1-2; D is ambiguous. This CDR3 spans 12 amino acids. V lost 6 bases, J lost 3 bases, and 11 bases lay in between. Germline CDR1 SQVTM, CDR2 ANQGSEA. CDR3 protein: CSVIGLYYGYTF. DNA for the CDR3: TGCAGCGTAATAGGTCTCTACTATGGCTACACCTTC.

This clonotype was picked up a small number of times. A read error may explain this, as a much larger clone is one base away. The V gene is TRBV4-1, the J gene TRBJ2-3; D call uncertain. V gave up 7 bases and J gave up 1 base, with 15 bases separating them. Germline V gene data show CDR1 as MGHRA and CDR2 as YSYEKL. This CDR3 is 15 amino acids long. CDR3 protein: CASTPMATRTDTQYF. Here the CDR3 DNA reads TGCGCCAGCACCCCGATGGCGACTCGCACAGATACGCAGTATTTT.

This clonotype appeared many times. V and J are TRBV7-2 and TRBJ2-3, with 8 bases aligning to TRBD1. Losses at the gene ends were 4 bases for V and 9 bases for J; bases not matched to a gene: 6. This CDR3 is 13 amino acids long. Germline V lookup: CDR1 SGHTA, CDR2 FQGNSA. The CDR3 loop is CASSSTGTGTQYF. DNA of the CDR3: TGTGCCAGCAGCTCCACCGGGACAGGAACGCAGTATTTT. Looking up the rest from reference TRBV7-2 and TRBJ2-3 gives the full variable domain: GAGVSQSPSNKVTEKGKDVELRCDPISGHTALYWYRQSLGQGLEFLIYFQGNSAPDKSGLPSDRFSAERTGGSVSTLTIQRTQQEDSAVYLCASSSTGTGTQYFGPGTRLTVL.

This rearrangement joins TRBV12-3 or TRBV12-4 to TRBJ2-6; 13 bases match TRBD2. The CDR3 has 17 residues. Losses at the gene ends were 6 bases for V and 2 bases for J; bases not matched to a gene: 4. The CDR3 here is CASRRTSGSPGANVLTF. Here the CDR3 DNA reads TGTGCCAGCAGGAGGACTAGCGGGAGTCCTGGGGCCAACGTCCTGACTTTC.

Turning to this clonotype: Mismatch with germline at one junction end may stem from a read error. CDR3 region: CANSLRGLAGGVFYEQYF. The CDR3 nucleotides read TGTGCCAACAGCTTACGGGGACTAGCGGGAGGGGTCTTCTACGAGCAGTACTTC. The gene calls are TRBV7-2 and TRBJ2-7; TRBD2 aligns across 16 bases. The CDR3 loop spans 18 amino acids. CDR1 and CDR2 (germline): SGHTA, FQGNSA.

This clonotype came up once. With a much larger clone just one base away, this may be a read error. This chain joins TRBV5-1 and TRBJ2-1; unclear D gene. Germline V gene sequence: CDR1 SGHRS, CDR2 YFSETQ. This CDR3 is built from 15 residues. Trimming shortened V by 0 bases and J by 0 bases, and 7 bases separated the two germline ends. As DNA, the CDR3 is TGCGCCAGCAGCTTGGTCCAGTGCTCCTACAATGAGCAGTTCTTC. Translation: CASSLVQCSYNEQFF.

The chain employs TRBV6-1 and TRBJ1-4; 7 bases fit TRBD1. This CDR3 has 13 residues. J gave up 7 bases and V 4 bases, and 3 bases lay outside the gene matches. Per the germline V gene, CDR1 is MNHNS and CDR2 is SASEGT. The CDR3 nucleotides read TGTGCCAGCAGTGGACAGGGTGGTGAAAAACTGTTTTTT. It is translated as CASSGQGGEKLFF.

This clonotype appeared a few times. V usage is TRBV6-1 and J usage is TRBJ2-7; tentatively, D is TRBD2 (5 bases). Trimming took 8 bases from V and 0 from J, leaving 11 bases between them. There are 13 residues in the CDR3. Germline values: CDR1 MNHNS, CDR2 SASEGT. CDR3 nucleotide sequence: TGTGCCAGCGATACGGGGAGCTCCTACGAGCAGTACTTC. Its translation is CASDTGSSYEQYF.

The chain carries TRBV7-2 and TRBJ2-6; no clear D. The ends were cut back, 4 bases at V and 0 bases at J, with 10 bases in the middle. Germline loops: CDR1 SGHTA, CDR2 FQGNSA. This CDR3 is 16 amino acids long. The CDR3 coding sequence is TGTGCCAGCAGCTACTACCCGATCTCTGGGGCCAACGTCCTGACTTTC. This sequence encodes CASSYYPISGANVLTF. Using reference TRBV7-2 and TRBJ2-6 for the parts outside the CDR3, the full variable domain is GAGVSQSPSNKVTEKGKDVELRCDPISGHTALYWYRQSLGQGLEFLIYFQGNSAPDKSGLPSDRFSAERTGGSVSTLTIQRTQQEDSAVYLCASSYYPISGANVLTFGAGSRLTVL.